The T cell receptor beta chain under discussion was sequenced for a study of T-cell reconstitution after alpha-beta-depleted transplantation in children. It was with unique molecular identifiers that the TCRbeta library was prepared. One entry per CDR3 protein results from TCRdb running MiXCR on the PCR reads. This table holds some 500,000 distinct CDR3 sequences, about 31% found once. Only one count was recorded for this clonotype. The TCR sequence derives from a human donor who donated a stem cell graft to a child with aplastic anemia. Source: PBMCs from the stem cell graft donor, taken from the stem cell graft.

CDR3 region: CASSPGRISTGELFF. The CDR3 region has the DNA TGTGCCAGCTCACCAGGACGAATTAGCACCGGGGAGCTGTTTTTT. The V call is TRBV18, the J call TRBJ2-2; no reliable D call. Germline CDR1 reads KGHSH; CDR2 reads LQKENI. This CDR3 is 15 amino acids long. V lost 2 bases and J lost 4, with 11 bases in between.